This T cell receptor (beta chain) was observed in a study of cytomegalovirus exposure and HLA in healthy donors. This clone has just a few counts. Its antigen is still unknown. Looked up from germline, CDR1 is SGHDT and CDR2 is YYEEEE. CDR3 size: 11 residues. V lost 0 bases, J lost 14 bases, and 8 bases lay in between. This PCR relied on a set of 60 Vbeta primers and 13 Jbeta primers. Profiled with immunoSEQ multiplex PCR; TCRdb holds only in-frame clones, not every one. The repertoire holds about 130,000 clones, with roughly four fifths as singletons. Findings and caveats of the study: Later analysis identified 16,951 TCR beta sequences associated with HLA alleles, using a false discovery rate threshold of 0.05. TCR beta V segments were, for the most part, productive about 87% or about 30% of the time in an earlier analysis.

This TCR derives from a man aged 25-45 years in good health and CMV-seronegative. The sample comprised PBMCs. The chain joins TRBV5-6 to TRBJ1-4; D might be TRBD1 (5 bases). The CDR3 is CASSLEGKLFF. The DNA for the CDR3 is TGTGCCAGCAGCTTGGAGGGGAAGCTGTTTTTT.